The entry below describes one T cell receptor (beta chain). The antigen remains unidentified. Before any sequencing was done, the ViraFEST assay used viral peptide pools to expand antigen-specific CD4+ T cells. A roughly 10-day culture period preceded the isolation of CD4+ T cells. The vaccine recipients had no prior SARS-CoV-2 infection, with negative nucleocapsid antibodies. This entry belongs to a study of vaccination effects on CD4 cells after COVID-19. The germline V gene has CDR1 LNHDA and CDR2 SQIVND (reference sequence). The CDR3 has 13 amino acids. The V gene lost 3 bases and the J gene lost 2 bases, with 7 bases spanning the gap. Measured with immunoSEQ multiplex PCR; TCRdb has only the in-frame clones, and not every one. The sample shows 35,000 to 40,000 clones, over 65% of them seen only once.

The sequence was obtained from a human donor who received a COVID-19 vaccine. The chain combines TRBV19 with TRBJ2-5; D unclear. The sample was CD4+ T cells from PBMCs cultured with HCoV-OC43 spike peptides, taken before COVID-19 vaccination. Subset in this sample: HCoV-OC43 spike overlapping peptide pool stimulation. The CDR3: CASSILGQETQYF. The CDR3 region has the DNA TGTGCCAGTAGTATTCTGGGGCAAGAGACCCAGTACTTC.